The T cell receptor beta chain described here comes from a study of post-analysis software for immune sequencing data. Study overall: Relapsing-remitting, secondary progressive and progressive-relapsing courses of multiple sclerosis were included. General observations from the study: Significantly decreased normalized Chao1 diversity was recorded for multiple sclerosis patients relative to controls. Pronounced co-clustering by F measure was evident among identically batched samples. TRBV5-6, TRBV5-1 and TRBV20-1 belonged to a set of roughly five TRBV segments that were more frequent in patients than controls.

There are 15 residues in the CDR3. CDR1 is SGHRS, CDR2 YFSETQ, per germline. Unique molecular identifiers were carried by the TCR beta cDNA libraries. Out of 1 to 10 million T cells, 480,000 or so cDNA molecules were generated. TCRdb used MiXCR to reprocess the PCR reads, holding one entry per CDR3 protein. The sample contains roughly 670,000 distinct CDR3 sequences, roughly three fifths of which appear only once. Turning to this clonotype: The antigen is unknown. The germline gene is not matched at one end of the junction; a read error may be the cause.

What was sequenced was blood. The TCR was taken from a girl aged 2 to 9 with multiple sclerosis. V usage is TRBV5-1 and J usage is TRBJ2-1, with TRBD1 matching 11 bases. In DNA, the CDR3 is TGCGCCAGCAGCTTGGGGACAGGGGGCTACGATGAGCAGTTCTTC. Translation: CASSLGTGGYDEQFF.